These T cell receptor beta chains were read from a single sample in a study of T-cell reconstitution after alpha-beta-depleted transplantation in children. TCRdb redid the calling of the PCR reads with MiXCR, one entry per CDR3 protein. The table has 400,000 to 500,000 distinct CDR3 sequences, 11% seen once; the top ten hold approximately 5%. Here the sequenced sample was PBMCs from the stem cell graft donor, taken from the stem cell graft. These receptors were taken from a human donor who donated a stem cell graft to a child with acute myeloid leukemia. The CDR3 runs from the conserved cysteine through the conserved F or W. A D gene is named only where the DNA matches it firmly. Only part of the rows carry a size: once, few, many, or a class if the clone is expanded.

cdr3_length j_call d_call v_call clone_size cdr3_aa cdr3_nt
15 TRBJ2-1 TRBD1 TRBV7-2 many CASSVRGPAYNEQFF TGTGCCAGCAGCGTCAGGGGGCCAGCCTACAATGAGCAGTTCTTC
13 TRBJ2-3 NA TRBV10-1 many CASSGGGGDTQYF TGCGCCAGCAGTGGCGGAGGGGGAGATACGCAGTATTTT
14 TRBJ2-2 NA TRBV7-9 many CASSLVSNTGELFF TGTGCCAGCAGCTTAGTGTCAAACACCGGGGAGCTGTTTTTT
11 TRBJ2-1 NA TRBV10-3 few CAIGELTEQFF TGTGCCATCGGCGAGTTGACTGAGCAGTTCTTC
15 TRBJ2-5 TRBD1 TRBV7-9 NA CASSQQGAPHSPQYF TGTGCCAGCAGCCAACAGGGGGCACCTCATAGTCCCCAGTACTTC
16 TRBJ2-2 NA TRBV5-1 many CASSLVGAGNTGELFF TGCGCCAGCAGCTTGGTGGGTGCGGGAAACACCGGGGAGCTGTTTTTT
12 TRBJ2-1 NA TRBV10-3 few CAISDRDNEQFF TGTGCCATCAGTGACCGGGACAATGAGCAGTTCTTC
14 TRBJ2-1 TRBD2 TRBV20-1 NA CSAASGGRLYEQFF TGCAGTGCGGCTAGCGGGGGGAGGTTATATGAGCAGTTCTTC
14 TRBJ2-3 NA TRBV12-3/TRBV12-4 few CASSFRAATGTQYF TGTGCCAGCAGTTTCCGGGCAGCTACGGGTACGCAGTATTTT
17 TRBJ1-2 TRBD1 TRBV5-1 NA CASSLRVGGTANYGYTF TGCGCCAGCAGCCTTCGTGTAGGGGGCACAGCTAACTATGGCTACACCTTC
14 TRBJ2-1 TRBD1 TRBV20-1 few CSASTGTGDNEQFF TGCAGTGCTAGCACCGGGACAGGGGACAATGAGCAGTTCTTC
16 TRBJ2-3 TRBD1 TRBV6-2/TRBV6-3 many CASSRGWTGGTDTQYF TGTGCCAGCAGTCGAGGTTGGACAGGGGGCACAGATACGCAGTATTTT
15 TRBJ2-1 TRBD1 TRBV4-2 many CASSQEQGDEGEQFF TGTGCCAGCAGCCAAGAACAGGGGGATGAGGGTGAGCAGTTCTTC
13 TRBJ1-2 NA TRBV20-1 NA CSARDSIEGGYTF TGCAGTGCTAGAGACTCTATAGAGGGTGGCTACACCTTC
10 TRBJ1-2 NA TRBV29-1 few CSVHQGGYTF TGCAGCGTACACCAAGGTGGCTACACCTTC